This entry concerns a single TCR beta chain. Its antigen is not known. The entry originates in a study of CD8 T cells in ankylosing spondylitis. In TCRdb, the 5' RACE reads were re-called with MiXCR into one record per CDR3 protein. Of fewer than 400,000 distinct CDR3 sequences listed, less than 9.5% are singletons. Regarding the study as a whole: It appeared that ankylosing spondylitis blood was characterized by a TCR beta motif of several highly homologous variants.

V was shortened by 3 bases and J by 1 base, with 12 bases between the two germline ends. Germline CDR1 is LGHNA and CDR2 is YSLEER. CDR3 length equals 15 residues. The sample was blood, either unsorted or a sorted T cell fraction (not recorded which). This chain joins TRBV4-3 and TRBJ2-5; maybe TRBD2 (6 bases). This TCR was sampled from a male donor with ankylosing spondylitis. The CDR3 region has the DNA TGCGCCAGCAGCCAGGGTCGGGGGATCCAAGAGACCCAGTACTTC. This sequence encodes CASSQGRGIQETQYF.